This is a list of T cell receptor beta chains from one sample in a study of blood T cell repertoires in COVID-19. The data were produced by immunoSEQ multiplex PCR, yet TCRdb's version contains in-frame clones alone and is incomplete. The repertoire has 250,000 to 300,000 clones, 80% to 90% of them found once; the top ten carry roughly 12%. Material: peripheral blood. The receptors stem from a woman aged 25 to 39 with COVID-19, enrolled during active disease. Each CDR3 is given with its conserved first and last residue. D genes are given only for firm matches. Clone size is not always given. Where it is, it says once, few, many or a class for expanded clones.

CASSVGWETQYF	TGTGCCAGCAGCGTCGGGTGGGAGACCCAGTACTTC	.	TRBV7-8	TRBJ2-5	.
CASNPLVQGPDTQYF	TGTGCCAGCAATCCCCTCGTACAGGGTCCAGATACGCAGTATTTT	.	TRBV6-6	TRBJ2-3	once
CATQGYTEAFF	TGTGCCACCCAGGGCTACACTGAAGCTTTCTTT	.	TRBV15	TRBJ1-1	.
CASSGGGGNEQFF	TGCGCCAGCAGCGGAGGGGGCGGGAATGAGCAGTTCTTC	.	TRBV5-1	TRBJ2-1	once
CASSLSGGQSPGELFF	TGTGCCAGCAGCTTATCGGGAGGGCAGTCTCCCGGGGAGCTGTTTTTT	TRBD2	TRBV11-3	TRBJ2-2	.
CAAKPGHQYNEQFF	TGTGCCGCGAAGCCGGGACACCAATACAATGAGCAGTTCTTC	.	TRBV24-1	TRBJ2-1	.
CASSYSISRADEQYF	TGTGCCAGCAGTTACTCGATATCCAGGGCGGACGAGCAGTACTTC	.	TRBV6-5	TRBJ2-7	.
CASSQYAGQFF	TGTGCCAGCAGCCAATACGCGGGGCAGTTCTTC	.	TRBV14	TRBJ2-1	.
CASSLATGAPYEQYF	TGTGCCAGCAGCTTGGCCACAGGGGCCCCCTACGAGCAGTACTTC	TRBD1	TRBV5-4	TRBJ2-7	.
CASGTGGADTQYF	TGTGCTAGTGGCACAGGGGGGGCAGATACGCAGTATTTT	.	TRBV12-5	TRBJ2-3	.
CATSESGGYTF	TGTGCCACCAGTGAAAGTGGCGGCTACACCTTC	.	TRBV24-1	TRBJ1-2	.
CASSWGHPSTDTQYF	TGTGCCAGCAGCTGGGGACACCCTAGCACAGATACGCAGTATTTT	.	TRBV5-4	TRBJ2-3	few
CASSRPGGYEQYF	TGTGCCAGCAGTCGACCGGGGGGGTACGAGCAGTACTTC	TRBD2	TRBV28	TRBJ2-7	.
CASPGRANVLTF	TGTGCCTCCCCGGGGAGGGCCAACGTCCTGACTTTC	.	TRBV30	TRBJ2-6	.
CASSEASDTGELFF	TGTGCCAGCAGTGAAGCGTCGGACACCGGGGAGCTGTTTTTT	.	TRBV6-1	TRBJ2-2	.
CASSLVQRAYNEQFF	TGCGCCAGCAGCTTGGTCCAGCGGGCGTACAATGAGCAGTTCTTC	.	TRBV5-1	TRBJ2-1	.
CASSLGTSAYEQYF	TGTGCCAGCAGCTTAGGGACTAGCGCCTACGAGCAGTACTTC	TRBD2	TRBV7-2	TRBJ2-7	few
CASSYLGPSGGALAKNIQYF	TGTGCCAGCAGTTATTTGGGGCCTAGCGGGGGGGCTTTAGCCAAAAACATTCAGTACTTC	TRBD2	TRBV6-2/TRBV6-3	TRBJ2-4	.
CSAGLRGEQYF	TGCAGTGCTGGGCTGCGGGGCGAGCAGTACTTC	.	TRBV20-1	TRBJ2-7	.
CASSLALTWSVTEAFF	TGTGCCAGCAGCTTAGCCCTGACATGGTCGGTCACTGAAGCTTTCTTT	.	TRBV7-9	TRBJ1-1	.
CASSQQGMGTDTQYF	TGTGCCAGCAGCCAACAGGGTATGGGGACAGATACGCAGTATTTT	.	TRBV7-9	TRBJ2-3	.
CASSVTQGQTRF	TGTGCCAGCAGTGTAACGCAGGGACAGACACGCTTC	TRBD1	TRBV2	TRBJ2-7	.
CASSLLHRDLQGDTEAFF	TGTGCCAGCAGCTTGCTACACCGGGACCTGCAGGGGGACACTGAAGCTTTCTTT	TRBD1	TRBV5-6	TRBJ1-1	once
CASSLAFGHNRGTEAFF	TGTGCCAGCAGCTTAGCGTTCGGTCACAATAGGGGCACTGAAGCTTTCTTT	.	TRBV7-4	TRBJ1-1	.
CASSARTVSYNEQFF	TGTGCCAGCAGCGCACGGACAGTGTCCTACAATGAGCAGTTCTTC	.	TRBV9	TRBJ2-1	.
CASSAEGLRGYTF	TGCGCCAGCTCCGCGGAGGGGCTGCGTGGCTACACCTTC	.	TRBV10-1	TRBJ1-2	.
CASSYGLAGSTYEQYF	TGTGCCAGCAGTTATGGACTAGCGGGGTCAACCTACGAGCAGTACTTC	TRBD2	TRBV28	TRBJ2-7	.
CASSSLAGGTDTQYF	TGTGCCAGCAGCTCACTAGCGGGGGGCACAGATACGCAGTATTTT	TRBD2	TRBV11-2	TRBJ2-3	once
CASGDSRLNPYNEQFF	TGTGCCAGCGGGGACAGCCGCCTAAACCCCTACAATGAGCAGTTCTTC	TRBD1	TRBV9	TRBJ2-1	few
CASSFRGRGYYGYTF	TGTGCCAGCAGTTTTCGTGGCAGGGGTTATTATGGCTACACCTTC	.	TRBV28	TRBJ1-2	.
CASSEWSSGGRETQYF	TGCGCCAGCAGTGAGTGGTCTAGCGGGGGTCGGGAGACCCAGTACTTC	TRBD2	TRBV10-1	TRBJ2-5	.
CASSMTQNRGYTF	TGTGCCAGTAGTATGACGCAAAACAGGGGCTACACCTTC	.	TRBV19	TRBJ1-2	.
CASSPSQGAEAFF	TGTGCCAGCAGTCCGTCACAGGGCGCTGAAGCTTTCTTT	.	TRBV2	TRBJ1-1	.
CASSLEPFPLGGTDTQYF	TGTGCCAGCAGCTTAGAGCCCTTCCCGCTAGGGGGCACAGATACGCAGTATTTT	.	TRBV11-2	TRBJ2-3	.
CASSLATGWNTGELFF	TGCGCCAGCAGCTTGGCCACAGGTTGGAACACCGGGGAGCTGTTTTTT	.	TRBV5-1	TRBJ2-2	.
CASSTGTVPFYGYTF	TGTGCCAGCAGCACCGGGACAGTACCTTTCTATGGCTACACCTTC	TRBD1	TRBV11-2	TRBJ1-2	.
CASNPTGGANYGYTF	TGTGCCAGTAACCCGACAGGGGGGGCGAACTATGGCTACACCTTC	TRBD1	TRBV19	TRBJ1-2	once
CASSIVPTDTQYF	TGTGCCAGTAGTATAGTTCCAACAGATACGCAGTATTTT	.	TRBV19	TRBJ2-3	.
CASSPRLAHEQYF	TGTGCCAGCAGCCCCCGACTAGCCCACGAGCAGTACTTC	TRBD2	TRBV12-3/TRBV12-4	TRBJ2-7	.
CASSSQGGLSYEQYF	TGCGCCAGCAGCTCGCAGGGGGGCCTATCCTACGAGCAGTACTTC	.	TRBV5-1	TRBJ2-7	.
CASTGRGGLNEQFF	TGCGCCAGCACTGGCCGCGGGGGGTTGAATGAGCAGTTCTTC	TRBD2	TRBV5-1	TRBJ2-1	.
CASSPTTGGESEQYF	TGTGCCAGCTCCCCTACCACAGGGGGCGAGTCCGAGCAGTACTTC	TRBD1	TRBV18	TRBJ2-7	.
CASSLALRGAEKLFF	TGTGCCAGCAGCTTAGCGCTTCGGGGTGCCGAAAAACTGTTTTTT	.	TRBV7-9	TRBJ1-4	.
CASSLAENYEQYF	TGTGCCAGCAGCTTAGCAGAGAACTACGAGCAGTACTTC	.	TRBV7-2	TRBJ2-7	.
CASSYSKGYNEQFF	TGTGCCAGCAGTTACTCGAAGGGGTACAATGAGCAGTTCTTC	.	TRBV6-5	TRBJ2-1	.
CASRPKGENTEAFF	TGTGCCAGCAGGCCGAAAGGGGAGAACACTGAAGCTTTCTTT	.	TRBV2	TRBJ1-1	.
CASRDRGSYEQYF	TGTGCCAGCCGGGACAGGGGTTCCTACGAGCAGTACTTC	TRBD1	TRBV2	TRBJ2-7	.
CASSLDFGADQPQHF	TGCGCCAGCAGCTTGGATTTTGGGGCGGATCAGCCCCAGCATTTT	.	TRBV5-1	TRBJ1-5	.